These T cell receptor beta chains were read from a single sample in a study of CD8+CD57+ T cells in acquired aplastic anemia. Using its own MiXCR run on the reads, TCRdb lists one record per CDR3 protein. The data show 180,000 or so distinct CDR3 sequences, 35% to 50% seen once. Sequencing was carried out using sorted CD4+, CD8+, or CD8+CD57+ T cells (not recorded which) from PBMCs. The receptors were gathered from a human donor in good health. The CDR3 runs from the conserved cysteine through the conserved F or W. D genes are given only for firm matches. Size tells how often a clone was seen (once, few, many) or the class of an expanded clone, and some rows leave it out.

j_gene | abundance | v_gene | d_gene | CDR3aa | CDR3nt
TRBJ2-1 | few | TRBV6-2/TRBV6-3 | TRBD1 | CASSPSGQGAADEQFF | TGTGCCAGCAGTCCCTCGGGGCAGGGGGCTGCGGATGAGCAGTTCTTC
TRBJ2-7 | . | TRBV20-1 | TRBD2 | CSARVPSGASYEQYF | TGCAGTGCTAGAGTGCCTAGCGGGGCATCCTACGAGCAGTACTTC
TRBJ2-1 | once | TRBV20-1 | TRBD2 | CSARDPAGGDNEQFF | TGCAGTGCTAGAGACCCCGCGGGAGGGGACAATGAGCAGTTCTTC
TRBJ2-7 | . | TRBV19 | TRBD2 | CASRGTGGYEQYF | TGTGCCAGTAGGGGGACGGGGGGCTACGAGCAGTACTTC
TRBJ2-1 | once | TRBV11-2 | TRBD2 | CASSSVTSGYNEQFF | TGTGCCAGCAGCTCCGTGACTAGCGGATACAATGAGCAGTTCTTC
TRBJ2-7 | many | TRBV20-1 | TRBD2 | CSAIRTSLLGEQYF | TGCAGTGCTATAAGGACTAGCTTGCTCGGCGAGCAGTACTTC
TRBJ1-1 | many | TRBV25-1 | . | CASSRSGEAFF | TGTGCCAGTTCGCGTTCGGGTGAAGCTTTCTTT
TRBJ2-7 | few | TRBV18 | . | CASSPLQGSSYEQYF | TGTGCCAGCTCACCTCTCCAGGGAAGCTCCTACGAGCAGTACTTC
TRBJ1-1 | few | TRBV19 | . | CASSIAEPNTEAFF | TGTGCCAGTAGTATAGCGGAGCCGAACACTGAAGCTTTCTTT
TRBJ2-7 | many | TRBV10-3 | . | CAISPGLQGYEQYF | TGTGCCATCAGCCCGGGACTCCAAGGCTACGAGCAGTACTTC
TRBJ2-5 | once | TRBV2 | . | CASSSLSDYQETQYF | TGTGCCAGCAGTTCCCTATCGGACTATCAAGAGACCCAGTACTTC
TRBJ2-7 | . | TRBV14 | . | CASSYNRAYEQYF | TGTGCCAGCAGTTATAACAGAGCCTACGAGCAGTACTTC
TRBJ2-7 | . | TRBV20-1 | TRBD1 | CSARPGTGGYEQYF | TGCAGTGCTCGACCCGGGACAGGGGGCTACGAGCAGTACTTC
TRBJ1-5 | . | TRBV28 | . | CASSFGGNSNQPQHF | TGTGCCAGCAGTTTTGGGGGAAATAGCAATCAGCCCCAGCATTTT
TRBJ2-7 | . | TRBV19 | . | CASSIGTVRPYEQYF | TGTGCCAGTAGTATAGGGACAGTACGCCCCTACGAGCAGTACTTC
TRBJ2-7 | few | TRBV27 | . | CASSGLGSTYEQYF | TGTGCCAGCAGTGGCCTGGGAAGCACCTACGAGCAGTACTTC
TRBJ2-2 | many | TRBV10-3 | . | CAISDGDTTGELFF | TGTGCCATCAGTGATGGAGATACCACCGGGGAGCTGTTTTTT
TRBJ2-7 | . | TRBV11-2 | . | CASSRTQGVDGYEQYF | TGTGCCAGCAGCCGGACACAGGGTGTGGATGGCTACGAGCAGTACTTC
TRBJ1-3 | once | TRBV7-8 | . | CASSLAREGTGNTIYF | TGTGCCAGCAGCTTAGCGAGGGAGGGCACTGGAAACACCATATATTTT
TRBJ2-6 | . | TRBV29-1 | . | CSYSGANVLTF | TGCAGCTACTCTGGGGCCAACGTCCTGACTTTC
TRBJ1-2 | . | TRBV7-9 | . | CASSPGTNNGYTF | TGTGCCAGCAGCCCTGGGACGAACAATGGCTACACCTTC
TRBJ2-7 | many | TRBV20-1 | TRBD1 | CSASGQGAYEQYF | TGCAGTGCTAGCGGACAGGGGGCCTACGAGCAGTACTTC
TRBJ2-3 | few | TRBV10-3 | TRBD2 | CAISDLAGEADTQYF | TGTGCCATCAGTGATCTAGCGGGAGAGGCGGATACGCAGTATTTT
TRBJ2-7 | many | TRBV7-9 | TRBD1 | CASSLGQETYEQYF | TGTGCCAGCAGCCTGGGACAGGAGACCTACGAGCAGTACTTC
TRBJ1-2 | . | TRBV2 | . | CASSAAENYGYTF | TGTGCCAGCAGCGCCGCAGAAAACTATGGCTACACCTTC
TRBJ2-5 | . | TRBV2 | TRBD2 | CASVTSGREQTQYF | TGTGCCAGCGTGACTAGCGGGAGGGAACAGACCCAGTATTTC
TRBJ1-4 | . | TRBV11-3 | TRBD1 | CASSHRGYNEKLFF | TGTGCCAGCAGCCACAGGGGTTATAATGAAAAACTGTTTTTT
TRBJ2-7 | . | TRBV12-3/TRBV12-4 | TRBD2 | CASRPSGASGEQYF | TGTGCCAGCAGGCCGAGCGGGGCTTCCGGGGAGCAGTACTTC
TRBJ1-3 | many | TRBV20-1 | TRBD1 | CSASPTGGGNTIYF | TGCAGTGCTAGCCCGACAGGGGGGGGAAACACCATATATTTT
TRBJ2-7 | . | TRBV12-3/TRBV12-4 | TRBD1 | CASSRDRGGDEQYF | TGTGCCAGCAGTCGGGACAGGGGAGGGGACGAGCAGTACTTC
TRBJ1-6 | many | TRBV9 | TRBD1 | CASSEGARANSPLHF | TGTGCCAGCAGCGAGGGGGCGCGAGCCAATTCACCCCTCCACTTT
TRBJ1-2 | few | TRBV28 | TRBD1 | CASSLVQGGANYGYTF | TGTGCCAGCAGTTTAGTCCAGGGGGGAGCTAACTATGGCTACACCTTC
TRBJ1-1 | . | TRBV19 | . | CASSRYLGGYNTEAFF | TGTGCCAGTAGCCGGTATCTAGGGGGTTACAACACTGAAGCTTTCTTT
TRBJ1-2 | . | TRBV4-3 | . | CASSQEEGGPRAYGYTF | TGCGCCAGCAGCCAAGAGGAAGGGGGACCTAGGGCCTATGGCTACACCTTC
TRBJ1-6 | . | TRBV10-3 | TRBD1 | CAISSGQENSPLHF | TGTGCCATCAGTTCTGGACAGGAGAATTCACCCCTCCACTTT
TRBJ2-5 | once | TRBV7-9 | TRBD2 | CASSLPLAGVETQYF | TGTGCCAGCAGCTTACCCCTAGCGGGAGTAGAGACCCAGTACTTC
TRBJ2-2 | . | TRBV10-3 | . | CAISDAGYLSRELFF | TGTGCCATCAGTGACGCAGGCTACCTTTCTAGGGAGCTGTTTTTT
TRBJ2-7 | few | TRBV7-3 | . | CASSPGTANYEQYF | TGTGCCAGCAGCCCCGGGACGGCGAACTACGAGCAGTACTTC
TRBJ2-1 | many | TRBV12-3/TRBV12-4 | . | CASNNPRGRSDNEQFF | TGTGCCAGCAATAACCCGAGGGGGAGGTCGGACAATGAGCAGTTCTTC